These 5 T cell receptor beta chains share one sample of origin, sequenced in a study of T-cell reconstitution after alpha-beta-depleted transplantation in children. Preparation of the TCRbeta library used unique molecular identifiers. TCRdb fed the PCR reads into MiXCR, producing one record per CDR3 protein. The data contain 200,000 to 250,000 distinct CDR3 sequences, around 9.6% of them singletons. The sequencing used PBMCs from the stem cell graft donor, collected from the stem cell graft. All receptors come from a human donor who donated a stem cell graft to a child with acute lymphoblastic leukemia.

The V and J genes are TRBV5-1 and TRBJ2-1, with no clear D. V shed 4 bases and J shed 0 bases, with 11 bases lying between them. Germline CDR1 and CDR2: SGHRS and YFSETQ. The CDR3 has 15 residues. CDR3 coding DNA: TGCGCCAGCAGCGCACAGAGCAGCTCCTACAATGAGCAGTTCTTC. This gives the protein CASSAQSSSYNEQFF. The full variable domain, its missing parts supplied by reference TRBV5-1 and TRBJ2-1, is KAGVTQTPRYLIKTRGQQVTLSCSPISGHRSVSWYQQTPGQGLQFLFEYFSETQRNKGNFPGRFSGRQFSNSRSEMNVSTLELGDSALYLCASSAQSSSYNEQFFGPGTRLTVL.

This clonotype showed up just a few times. V is TRBV10-3 and J is TRBJ2-1, with TRBD1 matching over 8 bases. This CDR3 spans 13 amino acids. J gave up 5 bases and V 6 bases, and 3 bases lay outside the gene matches. In germline, CDR1 is ENHRY, CDR2 SYGVKD. The CDR3 DNA reads TGTGCCATCAGGCCGACAGGGGACAATGAGCAGTTCTTC. Translating gives CAIRPTGDNEQFF.

This clonotype was detected only a few times. The chain combines TRBV14 with TRBJ2-3; the match to TRBD2 covers 9 bases. Losses at the gene ends were 1 base for V and 0 bases for J; bases not matched to a gene: 5. The CDR3 consists of 17 residues. The germline V gene encodes CDR1 SGHDN and CDR2 FVKESK. DNA of the CDR3: TGTGCCAGCAGCCAAGTAGTACTAGCGGGTAGCACAGATACGCAGTATTTT. Translating gives CASSQVVLAGSTDTQYF.

This clonotype came up a few times. The chain recombines TRBV27 with TRBJ1-2, with TRBD1 matching 10 bases. Trimming took 7 bases from V and 6 from J; bases not matched to a gene: 8. Per germline, CDR1 MNHEY and CDR2 SMNVEV (reference sequence). This CDR3 contains 14 residues. The chain's CDR3 is CASNRDRGRHGYTF. DNA for the CDR3: TGTGCCAGCAACCGGGACAGGGGAAGACATGGCTACACCTTC.

This clonotype occurred a few times. The chain couples TRBV10-1 to TRBJ1-2; D may be TRBD1 (5 bases). Germline CDR1 WNHNN, CDR2 SYGVQD (reference sequence). This CDR3 contains 12 residues. V was pared by 6 bases and J by 4 bases, with 9 bases between. In DNA, the CDR3 is TGCGCCAGCAGGGGGGTGCGCTATGGCTACACCTTC. Translated: CASRGVRYGYTF.